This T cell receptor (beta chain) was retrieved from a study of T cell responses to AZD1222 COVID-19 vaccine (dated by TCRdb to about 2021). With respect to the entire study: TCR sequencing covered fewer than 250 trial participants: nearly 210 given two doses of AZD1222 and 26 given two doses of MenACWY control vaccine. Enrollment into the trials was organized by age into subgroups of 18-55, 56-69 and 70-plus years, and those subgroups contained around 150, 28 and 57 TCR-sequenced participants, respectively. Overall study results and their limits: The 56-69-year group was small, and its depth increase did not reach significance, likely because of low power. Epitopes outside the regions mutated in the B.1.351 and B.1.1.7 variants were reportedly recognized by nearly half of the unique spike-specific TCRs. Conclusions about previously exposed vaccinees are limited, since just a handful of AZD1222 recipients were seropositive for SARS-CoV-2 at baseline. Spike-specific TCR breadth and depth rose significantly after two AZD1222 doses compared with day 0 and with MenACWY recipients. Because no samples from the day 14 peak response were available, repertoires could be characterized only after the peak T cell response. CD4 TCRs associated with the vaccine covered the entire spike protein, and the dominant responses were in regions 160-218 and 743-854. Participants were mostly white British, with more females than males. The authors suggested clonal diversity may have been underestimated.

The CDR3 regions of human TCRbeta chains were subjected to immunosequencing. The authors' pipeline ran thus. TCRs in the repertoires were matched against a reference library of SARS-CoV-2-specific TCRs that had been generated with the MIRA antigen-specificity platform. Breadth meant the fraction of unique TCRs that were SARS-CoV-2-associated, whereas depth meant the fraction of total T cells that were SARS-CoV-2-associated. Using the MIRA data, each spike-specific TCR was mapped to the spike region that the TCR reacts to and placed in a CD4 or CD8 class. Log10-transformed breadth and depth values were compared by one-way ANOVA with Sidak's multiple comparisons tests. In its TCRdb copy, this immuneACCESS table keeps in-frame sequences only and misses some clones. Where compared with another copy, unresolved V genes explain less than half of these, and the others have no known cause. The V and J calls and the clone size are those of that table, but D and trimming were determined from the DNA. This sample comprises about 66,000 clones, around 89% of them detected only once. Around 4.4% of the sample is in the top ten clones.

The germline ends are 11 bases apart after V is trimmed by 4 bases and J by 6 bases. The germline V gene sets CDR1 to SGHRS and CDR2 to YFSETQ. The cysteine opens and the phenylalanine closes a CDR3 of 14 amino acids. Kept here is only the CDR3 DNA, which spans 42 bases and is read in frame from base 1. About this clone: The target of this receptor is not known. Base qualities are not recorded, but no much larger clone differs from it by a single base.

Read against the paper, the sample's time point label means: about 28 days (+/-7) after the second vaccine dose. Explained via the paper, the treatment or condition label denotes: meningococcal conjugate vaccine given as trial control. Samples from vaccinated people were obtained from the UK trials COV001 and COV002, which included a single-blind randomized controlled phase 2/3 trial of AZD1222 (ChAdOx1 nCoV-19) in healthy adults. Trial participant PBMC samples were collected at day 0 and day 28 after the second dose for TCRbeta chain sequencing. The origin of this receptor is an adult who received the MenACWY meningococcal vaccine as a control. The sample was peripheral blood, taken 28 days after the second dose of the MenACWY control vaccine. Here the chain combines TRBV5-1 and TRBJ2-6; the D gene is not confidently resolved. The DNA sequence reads TGCGCCAGCAGCCCGAGATTTGAGGCCAACGTCCTGACTTTC. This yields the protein CASSPRFEANVLTF.